These T cell receptor beta chains were read from a single sample in a study of Ad26.COV2.S vaccination and SARS-CoV-2 variants. TCRdb's table, derived via immunoSEQ multiplex PCR, lists solely in-frame clones and lacks some. Altogether around 450,000 clones are present, 80% to 90% being singletons, with the ten largest covering 1.5% to 2%. The sample was peripheral blood, taken in a trial of Ad26.COV2.S vaccine versus placebo. The receptors shown here come from a person aged 18-60 years who received the Ad26.COV2.S COVID-19 vaccine or a placebo. The CDR3 runs from the conserved cysteine through the conserved F or W. The order of the fields is V gene, D gene, clone size, J gene, CDR3 protein. The D gene is left open where the match is weak. Size values are once, few and many counts, or a class for expanded clones, and some rows have none.

>TRBV5-8|NA|NA|TRBJ1-4
CASSGGRSITTNEKLFF
>TRBV6-4|NA|NA|TRBJ2-5
CASSDSQGGTQYF
>TRBV4-3|TRBD1|NA|TRBJ2-3
CASSQERQGSTDTQYF
>TRBV2|NA|NA|TRBJ1-6
CAGSDSSSPLHF
>TRBV24-1|NA|once|TRBJ2-3
CATSDLEVRDTQYF
>TRBV3-1/TRBV3-2|NA|NA|TRBJ2-7
CASSQDPYEQYF
>TRBV3-1/TRBV3-2|NA|NA|TRBJ2-3
CASSQVLYGTDTQYF
>TRBV21-1|NA|NA|TRBJ2-1
CASSKGPRSGGEQFF
>TRBV4-1|NA|NA|TRBJ1-2
CASSQDRPGGSDGYTF
>TRBV19|TRBD2|NA|TRBJ2-3
CASSRAGGPDTQYF
>TRBV15|NA|NA|TRBJ2-5
CATSRVQEETQYF
>TRBV7-2|NA|NA|TRBJ1-1
CASKVSANTEAFF
>TRBV19|TRBD1|NA|TRBJ1-1
CASSPRDRGTNTEAFF
>TRBV6-5|NA|NA|TRBJ1-1
CASSPSTWPSTEAFF
>TRBV28|NA|NA|TRBJ1-3
CASSHYSGNTIYF
>TRBV11-2|NA|NA|TRBJ1-6
CASSLAGTFSPLHF
>TRBV18|TRBD1|NA|TRBJ1-5
CASSPTPGQADSNQPQHF
>TRBV28|TRBD2|NA|TRBJ2-3
CASSLTVFAGGSTDTQYF
>TRBV30|NA|NA|TRBJ2-2
CAWSGRSTGELFF
>TRBV5-6|NA|NA|TRBJ2-5
CASSLGTETQYF
>TRBV6-5|NA|few|TRBJ1-2
CASSYLPGNNYGYTF
>TRBV5-6|NA|NA|TRBJ1-5
CASSGGPNQPQHF
>TRBV29-1|NA|NA|TRBJ2-2
CSVYGNLLTGELFF
>TRBV27|TRBD1|NA|TRBJ2-5
CASSFTGAGETQYF
>TRBV27|NA|NA|TRBJ2-7
CASSLSPADEQYF
>TRBV20-1|NA|NA|TRBJ2-5
CSAREETQYF
>TRBV12-3/TRBV12-4|NA|NA|TRBJ1-4
CASVGPHREKLFF
>TRBV4-1|NA|NA|TRBJ1-4
CASSQDLGGYEKLFF
>TRBV28|NA|NA|TRBJ1-1
CASSPGSLSLTNTEAFF
>TRBV7-9|NA|NA|TRBJ1-2
CASSQDNPHGYTF
>TRBV18|TRBD1|NA|TRBJ2-3
CASSPRSRTGPTDTQYF
>TRBV5-1|NA|NA|TRBJ2-7
CASSLAGNSNDLYYEQYF
>TRBV2|NA|once|TRBJ2-7
CASSDGSNSYEQYF
>TRBV4-1|TRBD1|NA|TRBJ1-2
CASSQPRQGAVGYTF
>TRBV3-1/TRBV3-2|TRBD2|NA|TRBJ2-7
CASSQETSGRYEQYF
>TRBV18|NA|NA|TRBJ1-1
CASSPQGGNTEAFF
>TRBV7-2|NA|NA|TRBJ2-4
CASSFHGANTKNIQYF
>TRBV11-3|TRBD2|NA|TRBJ2-1
CASSPRLAGGYNEQFF
>TRBV6-5|NA|NA|TRBJ2-7
CVSQGQRSYEQYF
>TRBV6-5|TRBD1|NA|TRBJ1-1
CASRDRGKAFF
>TRBV2|NA|NA|TRBJ2-7
CASAFGEQYF
>TRBV5-6|TRBD1|NA|TRBJ1-3
CASFQGGSGNTIYF
>TRBV5-1|NA|NA|TRBJ2-1
CASSLDGDSYNEQFF
>TRBV19|NA|NA|TRBJ1-1
CASVSRTAKRGNTEAFF
>TRBV25-1|NA|NA|TRBJ1-3
CASSEPVGQPSGNTIYF
>TRBV6-5|NA|NA|TRBJ1-1
CASRGALNTEAFF
>TRBV15|NA|NA|TRBJ1-6
CATSRNWDGNSPLHF
>TRBV21-1|NA|NA|TRBJ2-7
CASSKRIGSSSYEQYF
>TRBV7-9|NA|NA|TRBJ2-7
CASSSLLSEGSSYEQYF
>TRBV7-9|NA|NA|TRBJ1-2
CASSPQGLHTF
>TRBV14|NA|once|TRBJ2-2
CASSQHRRAGRTGELFF
>TRBV10-3|TRBD1|NA|TRBJ2-7
CAISESKNRGTSEQYF
>TRBV9|NA|NA|TRBJ2-3
CASSRSLNPSTPDTQYF